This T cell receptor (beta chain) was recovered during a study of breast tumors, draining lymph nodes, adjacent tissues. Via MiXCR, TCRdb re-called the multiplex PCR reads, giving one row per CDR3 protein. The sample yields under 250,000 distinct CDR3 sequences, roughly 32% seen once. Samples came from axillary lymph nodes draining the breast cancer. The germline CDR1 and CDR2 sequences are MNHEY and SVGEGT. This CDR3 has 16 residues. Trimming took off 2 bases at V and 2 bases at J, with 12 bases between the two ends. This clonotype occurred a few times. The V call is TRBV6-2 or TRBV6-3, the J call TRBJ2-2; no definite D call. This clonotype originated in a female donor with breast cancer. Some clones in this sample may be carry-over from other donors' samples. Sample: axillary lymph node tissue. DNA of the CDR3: TGTGCCAGCAGTTACAGACGGCGGCTCAACACCGGGGAGCTGTTTTTT. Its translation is CASSYRRRLNTGELFF.